Below, 21 T cell receptor beta chains from the same sample are listed, as sequenced in a study of cytomegalovirus exposure and HLA in healthy donors (dated by TCRdb to 2016 to 2017). Libraries were built with the immunoSEQ multiplex PCR assay. For the multiplex PCR, a mixture combining 60 forward primers for TCR Vbeta segments and 13 reverse primers for TCR Jbeta segments was used. The table was pulled from immuneACCESS by TCRdb, which kept in-frame rearrangements only. Such tables lose some clones; where checked, under half of the loss comes from unresolved V genes, and the rest has no known cause. This sample comprises 150,000 to 200,000 clones, more than 60% of them detected only once. The biggest ten clones account for more than 1.1% of the sample. Sequencing was carried out using PBMCs. These receptors all come from a woman between 25 and 40 years old in good health and CMV-seronegative.

This chain connects TRBV9 to TRBJ2-6, with 10 bases identical to TRBD1. Germline loops: CDR1 SGDLS, CDR2 YYNGEE. The V gene end was trimmed by 4 bases and the J gene end by 3 bases; junction bases not matched to a gene: 10. This CDR3 is built from 18 residues. The CDR3 here is CASSYLGTGVGGANVLTF. The CDR3 DNA is TGTGCCAGCAGCTACCTCGGGACAGGGGTTGGTGGGGCCAACGTCCTGACTTTC. Together with reference TRBV9 and TRBJ2-6, the CDR3 gives the full variable domain: DSGVTQTPKHLITATGQRVTLRCSPRSGDLSVYWYQQSLDQGLQFLIQYYNGEERAKGNILERFSAQQFPDLHSELNLSSLELGDSALYFCASSYLGTGVGGANVLTFGAGSRLTVL.

This chain uses TRBV14 with TRBJ2-1; TRBD2 matches 9 bases. The CDR3 covers 15 residues. Germline V gene data show CDR1 as SGHDN and CDR2 as FVKESK. V was pared by 1 base and J by 5 bases, with 3 bases of the junction left unmatched. DNA of the CDR3: TGTGCCAGCAGCCAAGTAGCGGGGGTTAACAATGAGCAGTTCTTC. Its translation: CASSQVAGVNNEQFF.

In its sample, this clone was seen a few times. The V and J genes are TRBV28 and TRBJ2-2, with a possible D match to TRBD1 (6 bases). The CDR3 spans 16 residues. The V end lost 7 bases, the J end lost 0 bases, and 15 bases lay between the germline ends. Germline V gene data show CDR1 as MDHEN and CDR2 as SYDVKM. The CDR3 sequence is CASTHGDRTNTGELFF. The CDR3 nucleotides are TGTGCCAGCACACACGGTGACAGGACGAACACCGGGGAGCTGTTTTTT.

The chain has TRBV2 and TRBJ1-5; 9 bases are a match to TRBD1. The CDR3 totals 15 residues. The J segment lost 6 bases and the V segment lost 6 bases, leaving 9 bases of the junction unmatched. Germline lookup yields CDR1 SNHLY and CDR2 FYNNEI. Here the CDR3 reads CASRGPGTGLQPQHF. CDR3 sequence (DNA): TGTGCCAGCAGGGGGCCCGGGACAGGGCTTCAGCCCCAGCATTTT.

This chain connects TRBV28 to TRBJ1-2; D is unresolved. Trimming removed 4 bases at V and 4 bases at J, with 13 bases between. This CDR3 is built from 14 residues. Germline V gives CDR1 MDHEN, CDR2 SYDVKM. The CDR3 DNA follows: TGTGCCAGCAGTTCGATCGGTAGATCCTATGGCTACACCTTC. This codes for CASSSIGRSYGYTF.

The chain is built from TRBV6-5 and TRBJ2-7; D is perhaps TRBD2 (6 bases). The V end lost 6 bases, the J end lost 2 bases, and 14 bases lay between the germline ends. The CDR3 is 14 residues long. Germline V CDR1 and CDR2: MNHEY, SVGAGI. This CDR3 reads CASSPGLPPYEQYF. The CDR3 coding sequence is TGTGCCAGCAGCCCGGGACTCCCACCCTACGAGCAGTACTTC.

The chain is built from TRBV7-8 and TRBJ1-5, with a weak D call TRBD1 (6 bases). Germline CDR1 SGHVS, CDR2 FQNEAQ. The V gene lost 5 bases and the J gene lost 0 bases, with 14 bases spanning the gap. The CDR3 covers 16 residues. The CDR3 is CASSTQVGASNQPQHF. The CDR3 DNA is TGTGCCAGCAGCACCCAGGTGGGGGCTAGCAATCAGCCCCAGCATTTT. The full variable domain, completed using reference TRBV7-8 and TRBJ1-5, is GAGVSQSPRYKVAKRGQDVALRCDPISGHVSLFWYQQALGQGPEFLTYFQNEAQLDKSGLPSDRFFAERPEGSVSTLKIQRTQQEDSAVYLCASSTQVGASNQPQHFGDGTRLSIL.

This rearrangement joins TRBV1 to TRBJ2-5; the table's D call TRBD1 went unverified against the DNA. TRBV1 is described as a pseudogene. The length of the CDR3 is 14 residues. Here the CDR3 DNA reads TGCACCAGCAGGGGACAGGGGTACCAAGAGACCCAGTACTTC. Residues: CTSRGQGYQETQYF.

V and J are TRBV29-1 and TRBJ1-1, with D possibly TRBD1 on 5 matching bases. CDR1 and CDR2 (germline): SQVTM, ANQGSEA. This CDR3 comprises 14 residues. Trimming took off 1 base at V and 4 bases at J, with 13 bases between the two ends. In DNA, the CDR3 is TGCAGCGTTGAAGCGGGGGATGTCGGCACTGAAGCTTTCTTT. Its protein is CSVEAGDVGTEAFF. The full variable domain, its missing parts supplied by reference TRBV29-1 and TRBJ1-1, is SAVISQKPSRDICQRGTSLTIQCQVDSQVTMMFWYRQQPGQSLTLIATANQGSEATYESGFVIDKFPISRPNLTFSTLTVSNMSPEDSSIYLCSVEAGDVGTEAFFGQGTRLTVV.

The V and J genes are TRBV5-6 and TRBJ2-7; no clear D. The germline V gene has CDR1 SGHDT and CDR2 YYEEEE. V was trimmed by 2 bases and J by 1 base, leaving 4 bases between them. CDR3 length: 12 amino acids. As DNA, the CDR3 is TGTGCCAGCAGCTTCGTATCCTACGAGCAGTACTTC. Translation: CASSFVSYEQYF. Full variable domain (outside the CDR3, taken from reference TRBV5-6 and TRBJ2-7): DAGVTQSPTHLIKTRGQQVTLRCSPKSGHDTVSWYQQALGQGPQFIFQYYEEEERQRGNFPDRFSGHQFPNYSSELNVNALLLGDSALYLCASSFVSYEQYFGPGTRLTVT.

J is TRBJ2-2 and V is TRBV11-3; possible D gene TRBD2, 5 bases. The germline V and J ends were trimmed by 5 bases and 2 bases, with 12 bases remaining between them. Germline values: CDR1 SGHNT, CDR2 YENEEA. CDR3 length equals 15 residues. The CDR3 region has the DNA TGTGCCAGCAGCGACTACAGAGTTAACACCGGGGAGCTGTTTTTT. Translation gives CASSDYRVNTGELFF.

This rearrangement joins TRBV29-1 to TRBJ2-7; 8 bases align to TRBD2. The V gene's germline CDR1 is SQVTM and CDR2 ANQGSEA. J was trimmed by 4 bases and V by 5 bases; bases with no gene match: 1. This CDR3 region has 11 residues. CDR3 bases: TGCAGCGTTCGGGGGGGGTACGAGCAGTACTTC. Translating it yields CSVRGGYEQYF.

In this sample, this clone turned up a few times. Other nucleotide sequences in the sample specify the same CDR3. The chain is built from TRBV2 and TRBJ1-1, with 7 bases aligning to TRBD1. CDR1 and CDR2 from the germline V gene are SNHLY and FYNNEI. V was pared by 8 bases and J by 2 bases, with 5 bases of the junction left unmatched. The CDR3 sequence is 13 residues long. The CDR3 region has the DNA TGTGCCAGCCGGGACAGAGTAAACACTGAAGCTTTCTTT. Amino acid sequence: CASRDRVNTEAFF.

The chain combines TRBV18 with TRBJ1-6, with 7 bases that match TRBD1. V shed 0 bases and J 4 bases; nucleotides not matched to a gene: 9. This CDR3 has 18 amino acids. CDR1 KGHSH and CDR2 LQKENI come from the germline V gene. The CDR3 DNA is TGTGCCAGCTCACCACCGAGGAGGGGGCTGGCGTATAATTCACCCCTCCACTTT. Translating gives CASSPPRRGLAYNSPLHF.

The chain uses TRBV10-3 and TRBJ1-2; TRBD1 might be the D (5 bases). The CDR3 runs 15 residues. Trimming pared 0 bases from V and 2 bases from J, leaving 10 bases between. The germline V gene encodes CDR1 ENHRY and CDR2 SYGVKD. In nucleotides, the CDR3 is TGTGCCATCAGTGAGTCGACGGCAGGGAACTATGGCTACACCTTC. Translation: CAISESTAGNYGYTF.

Note on this clone: A junction end diverges from the germline sequence, so it may reflect a read error. V usage is TRBV6-6 and J usage is TRBJ2-1; TRBD2 is a possible D gene (7 bases). Germline loops: CDR1 MNHNY, CDR2 SVGAGI (reference sequence). The CDR3 consists of 12 residues. The chain's CDR3 is CASRRQAGEGIF. The CDR3 DNA reads TGTGCCAGCAGAAGACAGGCGGGAGAAGGGATCTTC.

The chain links TRBV27 to TRBJ1-6; D unresolved. Germline lookup yields CDR1 MNHEY and CDR2 SMNVEV (reference sequence). The CDR3 totals 19 residues. V shed 5 bases and J shed 9 bases, with 29 bases lying between them. The CDR3 protein is CASSTYSRFVGSPVSPLHF. The CDR3 nucleotides are TGTGCCAGCAGTACCTACTCTCGGTTCGTCGGTTCACCTGTTTCACCCCTCCACTTT.

The rearrangement uses TRBV30 and TRBJ1-2; tentatively, D is TRBD1 (5 bases). Germline lookup yields CDR1 GTSNPN and CDR2 SVGIG (reference sequence). Trimming left V 3 bases short and J 5 bases short, with 16 bases between. This CDR3 is built from 14 residues. This CDR3 reads CAWRGQGSPYGYTF. The CDR3 nucleotides read TGTGCCTGGAGAGGTCAGGGCAGTCCTTATGGCTACACCTTC.

The rearrangement links TRBV27 to TRBJ2-1; 7 bases map to TRBD2. Trimming took 5 bases from V and 7 from J; bases not matched to a gene: 8. The germline V gene encodes CDR1 MNHEY and CDR2 SMNVEV (reference sequence). This CDR3 is 14 amino acids long. The CDR3 DNA reads as TGTGCCAGCAGTCGACTAGCAGGGATAAATGAGCAGTTCTTC. It is translated as CASSRLAGINEQFF.

This chain links TRBV10-3 with TRBJ1-2; 10 bases are a match to TRBD1. CDR1 is ENHRY and CDR2 is SYGVKD in the germline V gene. V was pared by 3 bases and J by 8 bases, with 9 bases of the junction left unmatched. The CDR3 covers 15 residues. CDR3 protein: CAISEWSGTGEGYTF. The CDR3 coding sequence is TGTGCCATCAGTGAATGGAGTGGGACAGGGGAAGGCTACACCTTC.

This clone has a single count. This chain connects TRBV2 to TRBJ2-2, with D hard to call. V lost 4 bases to trimming and J lost 6 bases, with 9 bases between them. CDR3 length: 13 amino acids. The V gene's germline CDR1 is SNHLY and CDR2 FYNNEI. CDR3 DNA: TGTGCCAGCAGTGGTTCTCCAGCCGGGGAGCTGTTTTTT. Amino acid sequence: CASSGSPAGELFF. Complete variable domain (other parts from reference TRBV2 and TRBJ2-2): EPEVTQTPSHQVTQMGQEVILRCVPISNHLYFYWYRQILGQKVEFLVSFYNNEISEKSEIFDDQFSVERPDGSNFTLKIRSTKLEDSAMYFCASSGSPAGELFFGEGSRLTVL.